These 2 T cell receptor beta chains share one sample of origin, sequenced in a study of blood T cell repertoires in COVID-19. Some clones are missing from TCRdb's copy, which holds only in-frame ones; the method was immunoSEQ multiplex PCR. The table includes fewer than 250,000 clones, 65% to 90% detected once. The source material was peripheral blood. The receptor source for this set is an older woman with acute or convalescent COVID-19.

The chain joins TRBV6-2 or TRBV6-3 to TRBJ2-3; D not certain. Germline-derived CDR1 and CDR2 are MNHEY and SVGEGT. This CDR3 contains 12 residues. The V gene lost 5 bases and the J gene lost 6 bases, with 9 bases spanning the gap. The CDR3 reads CASSPDSDTQYF. In DNA form, the CDR3 reads TGTGCCAGCAGTCCCGACTCGGATACGCAGTATTTT.

In this sample, this clone turned up a few times. The chain couples TRBV27 to TRBJ1-2, with D possibly being TRBD1 (6 bases). The CDR3 is made up of 12 amino acids. CDR1 MNHEY and CDR2 SMNVEV come from the germline V gene (reference sequence). Deletions cut 6 bases from V and 8 bases from J, with 13 bases between. Here the CDR3 DNA reads TGTGCCAGCAGGCAGGGGATATGGGGCTACACCTTC. This encodes CASRQGIWGYTF.